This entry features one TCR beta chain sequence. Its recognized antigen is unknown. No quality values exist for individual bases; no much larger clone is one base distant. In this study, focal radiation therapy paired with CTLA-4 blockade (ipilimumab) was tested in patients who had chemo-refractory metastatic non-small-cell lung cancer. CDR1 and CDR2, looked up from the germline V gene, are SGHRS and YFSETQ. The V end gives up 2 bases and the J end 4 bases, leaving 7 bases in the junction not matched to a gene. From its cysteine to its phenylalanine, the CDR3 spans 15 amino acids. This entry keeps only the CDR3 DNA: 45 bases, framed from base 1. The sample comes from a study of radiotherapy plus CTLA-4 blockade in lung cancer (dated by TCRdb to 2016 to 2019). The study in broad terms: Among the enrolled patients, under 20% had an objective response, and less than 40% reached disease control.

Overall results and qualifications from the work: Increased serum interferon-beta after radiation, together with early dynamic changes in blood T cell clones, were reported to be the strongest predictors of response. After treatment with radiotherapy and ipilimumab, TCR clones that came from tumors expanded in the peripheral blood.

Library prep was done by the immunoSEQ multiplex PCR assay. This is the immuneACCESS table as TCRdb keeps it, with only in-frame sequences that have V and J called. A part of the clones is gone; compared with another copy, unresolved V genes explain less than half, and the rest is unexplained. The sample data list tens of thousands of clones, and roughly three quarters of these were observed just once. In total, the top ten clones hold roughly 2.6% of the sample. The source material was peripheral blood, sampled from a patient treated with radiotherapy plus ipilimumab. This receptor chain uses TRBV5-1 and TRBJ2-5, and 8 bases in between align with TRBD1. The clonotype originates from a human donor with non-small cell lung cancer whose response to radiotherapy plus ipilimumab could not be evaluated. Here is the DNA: TGCGCCAGCAGCTTCTCAGGGGGCGGAGGAGAGACCCAGTACTTC. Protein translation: CASSFSGGGGETQYF.